Listed here are 16 T cell receptor beta chains from one sample, sequenced in a study of blood T cell repertoires in COVID-19. Assay used: immunoSEQ multiplex PCR; TCRdb lists only in-frame clones, some missing. The sample has a few hundred thousand clones; about 90% are singletons. The sequenced sample consisted of PBMCs or T cells enriched from blood (not recorded which). These receptors originate from a woman in her twenties or thirties who had recovered from COVID-19.

This clone has more than one count but fewer than ten. The V gene is TRBV4-1, the J gene TRBJ1-2; D uncertain. CDR1 and CDR2 from the germline V gene are MGHRA and YSYEKL. V lost 0 bases to trimming and J lost 1 base, with 6 bases between them. The CDR3 is 14 amino acids. The CDR3 region is CASSQDFNNYGYTF. The CDR3 DNA sequence: TGCGCCAGCAGCCAAGATTTTAATAACTATGGCTACACCTTC.

The rearrangement uses TRBV2 and TRBJ2-3; D might be TRBD2 (6 bases). V was cut by 1 base and J by 1 base, with 18 bases left in between. This CDR3 contains 18 residues. Germline values: CDR1 SNHLY, CDR2 FYNNEI. CDR3 in DNA: TGTGCCAGCAGTGAAGTGGTCTTGTCACTAGCTGGCACAGATACGCAGTATTTT. It translates to CASSEVVLSLAGTDTQYF.

This clone was detected only a few times. This chain joins TRBV18 and TRBJ2-2; D gene uncertain. The CDR3 consists of 15 residues. The V gene's germline CDR1 is KGHSH and CDR2 LQKENI. The V end lost 1 base, the J end lost 1 base, and 7 bases lay between the germline ends. DNA of the CDR3: TGTGCCAGCTCACCACGGCGACAGAACACCGGGGAGCTGTTTTTT. Amino acid sequence: CASSPRRQNTGELFF.

The V call is TRBV5-5, the J call TRBJ2-7; 9 positions agree with TRBD1. Germline V gives CDR1 SGHKS, CDR2 YYEKEE (reference sequence). V shed 0 bases and J 12 bases; nucleotides not matched to a gene: 10. This CDR3 comprises 14 residues. CDR3 coding DNA: TGTGCCAGCAGCTTGGGTGACAGGGGGACGTGGGCGTACTTC. This codes for CASSLGDRGTWAYF.

This clone was observed a few times. The chain joins TRBV28 to TRBJ1-2, with D possibly being TRBD1 (5 bases). Germline V lookup: CDR1 MDHEN, CDR2 SYDVKM. V lost 8 bases and J 5 bases, leaving 12 bases between the germline ends. There are 12 residues in the CDR3. CDR3 loop: CASGGGLYGYTF. The CDR3 DNA follows: TGTGCCAGCGGGGGGGGTTTGTATGGCTACACCTTC.

The genes are TRBV7-9 and TRBJ2-7; D might be TRBD2 (5 bases). CDR3 length equals 14 residues. V was cut by 5 bases and J by 2 bases, with 13 bases left in between. Germline lookup yields CDR1 SEHNR and CDR2 FQNEAQ (reference sequence). The CDR3 sequence: CASSPAVSTYEQYF. The CDR3 DNA sequence: TGTGCCAGCAGCCCAGCGGTCTCAACCTACGAGCAGTACTTC.

The J gene is TRBJ1-1, the V gene TRBV4-1; D gene ambiguous. Germline loops: CDR1 MGHRA, CDR2 YSYEKL. V was cut by 0 bases and J by 1 base, with 12 bases left in between. The CDR3 covers 16 residues. CDR3 loop: CASSQDRGVGNTEAFF. The CDR3 DNA sequence: TGCGCCAGCAGCCAAGATCGAGGCGTCGGGAACACTGAAGCTTTCTTT.

Notes on this clone: Other DNA sequences in the same sample also yield this CDR3. The chain carries TRBV3-1 (or the pseudogene TRBV3-2) and TRBJ1-2; TRBD1 agrees at 8 bases. This CDR3 is built from 15 residues. Germline CDR1 is LGHDT and CDR2 is YNNKEL (reference sequence). V trimming: 1 base; J trimming: 4 bases; junction bases outside the gene matches: 5. The CDR3 bases are TGTGCCAGCAGCCAAGGCGACAGGGGTGGCTATGGCTACACCTTC. Translated, it gives CASSQGDRGGYGYTF.

This chain uses TRBV11-3 with TRBJ2-3, with TRBD1 as a possible D gene (6 bases). The CDR3 totals 15 residues. V lost 4 bases, J lost 4 bases, and 15 bases lay in between. Germline V lookup: CDR1 SGHNT, CDR2 YENEEA. CDR3: CASSSNRELADTQYF. CDR3 coding DNA: TGTGCCAGCAGCTCTAACAGGGAGTTAGCAGATACGCAGTATTTT.

Notes on this clone: The sample has other DNA sequences that encode this CDR3 too. The chain combines TRBV4-1 with TRBJ1-3; maybe TRBD1 (5 bases). There are 16 residues in the CDR3. From germline, CDR1 is MGHRA and CDR2 YSYEKL. V was clipped by 2 bases and J by 1 base, with 12 bases between them. This CDR3 is CASSQPRGGSGNTIYF. The CDR3 DNA is TGCGCCAGCAGCCAACCTCGGGGGGGGTCTGGAAACACCATATATTTT.

The chain uses TRBV5-4 and TRBJ1-2; weak D call: TRBD1 (6 bases). V lost 1 base and J 2 bases, leaving 18 bases between the germline ends. This CDR3 region has 17 residues. In germline, CDR1 is SGHNT, CDR2 YYREEE (reference sequence). The CDR3 nucleotides are TGTGCCAGCAGCTTGTTTTGGGGAGGGGGACGGAACTATGGCTACACCTTC. Translated, it gives CASSLFWGGGRNYGYTF.

A few counts support this clone. The gene calls are TRBV7-9 and TRBJ1-2; no clear D. The CDR3 spans 12 residues. Germline V gives CDR1 SEHNR, CDR2 FQNEAQ (reference sequence). The V end lost 2 bases, the J end lost 6 bases, and 7 bases lay between the germline ends. The CDR3 loop is CASSLSENGYTF. The CDR3 DNA reads TGTGCCAGCAGCTTATCTGAGAATGGCTACACCTTC.

This chain connects TRBV3-1 (or the pseudogene TRBV3-2) to TRBJ2-1; a possible D gene is TRBD1 (5 bases). The V gene's germline CDR1 is LGHDT and CDR2 YNNKEL (reference sequence). V was trimmed by 1 base and J by 5 bases, leaving 9 bases between them. The CDR3 runs 14 residues. CDR3 DNA sequence: TGTGCCAGCAGCCAAGTCCAGACAGACAATGAGCAGTTCTTC. Translated, it gives CASSQVQTDNEQFF.

V and J are TRBV13 and TRBJ2-1, with TRBD2 as a possible D gene (6 bases). The germline V gene encodes CDR1 PRHDT and CDR2 FYEKMQ (reference sequence). CDR3 length: 15 amino acids. With 3 bases removed from V and 7 bases from J, the gap between germline ends came to 16 bases. CDR3 nucleotide sequence: TGTGCCAGCAGCTTTAGGCGGGAACGGGGAAATGAGCAGTTCTTC. The encoded protein is CASSFRRERGNEQFF.

The chain uses TRBV12-3 or TRBV12-4 and TRBJ1-1; D might be TRBD1 (6 bases). The CDR3 covers 13 residues. The V gene lost 5 bases and the J gene lost 7 bases, with 14 bases spanning the gap. The CDR3 protein is CASSMDSHLEAFF. CDR3 DNA sequence: TGTGCCAGCAGTATGGACAGCCACCTTGAAGCTTTCTTT.

J is TRBJ2-1 and V is TRBV7-3; 8 bases are a match to TRBD2. Germline CDR1 reads SGHTA; CDR2 reads FQGTGA. CDR3 length equals 13 residues. Trimming cost V 5 bases and J 10 bases; bases outside gene matches: 7. CDR3 nucleotides: TGTGCCAGCAGCCTAGCGGGTCAGGGCGAGCAGTTCTTC. Translated, it gives CASSLAGQGEQFF.